This T cell receptor beta chain was sequenced in a study of blood T cell repertoires in COVID-19. As for the study in general: Samples representing acute and convalescent COVID-19 were sourced from the United States, Italy and Spain.

As processed by the authors: Amplified reference gene primers provided the basis for estimating nucleated cell counts. The repertoire was sequenced with immunoSEQ multiplex PCR; TCRdb's copy has only in-frame clones and lacks some. V and J calls plus clone size are reproduced from that table; the DNA served to infer D and trimming. The sample carries about 140,000 clones, approximately 78% recorded once. Germline loops: CDR1 SGHAT, CDR2 FQNNGV. The CDR3 is made up of 15 amino acids. V was cut by 2 bases and J by 4 bases, with 14 bases left in between. The J gene is TRBJ2-5, the V gene TRBV11-2; the D gene is possibly TRBD1 (6 bases). Specimen: peripheral blood. The sequence derives from a woman older than 75 with acute or convalescent COVID-19. The CDR3 loop reads CASSLYLRGPETQYF. The CDR3 coding sequence is TGTGCCAGCAGCTTATACCTCAGGGGCCCAGAGACCCAGTACTTC.